The 19 T cell receptor beta chains in this list originate from one sample, sequenced in a study of OX40 agonist ivuxolimab in advanced cancers. Repertoires were generated with immunoSEQ multiplex PCR, while TCRdb's copy carries only in-frame clones and drops some. The sample carries some 45,000 clones, 82% recorded once. Specimen: CD4+ or CD8+ T cells sorted from blood, collected in a trial of the OX40 agonist ivuxolimab. The source is an adult with an advanced solid tumor such as melanoma, head and neck, liver or kidney cancer.

This clone is a singleton in its sample. V and J are TRBV12-5 and TRBJ1-6, with a possible D match to TRBD1 (5 bases). Germline loops: CDR1 LGHNT, CDR2 FRNRAP. V was trimmed by 3 bases and J by 3 bases, leaving 12 bases between them. This CDR3 comprises 16 residues. The CDR3 is CASGLGVPHYNSPLHF. The CDR3 coding sequence is TGTGCTAGTGGTTTAGGGGTCCCCCACTATAATTCACCCCTCCACTTT.

J is TRBJ2-4 and V is TRBV7-9; a weak D match, TRBD2 (5 bases). The V gene's germline CDR1 is SEHNR and CDR2 FQNEAQ (reference sequence). Trimming removed 1 base from V and 6 bases from J, with 13 bases in between. The CDR3 loop spans 15 amino acids. The CDR3 spells CASSLGSGTGNIQYF. The CDR3 bases are TGTGCCAGCAGCTTAGGGTCGGGAACTGGAAACATTCAGTACTTC.

The rearrangement links TRBV5-1 to TRBJ2-6; possibly TRBD2 for D (6 bases). Trimming pared 0 bases from V and 4 bases from J, leaving 17 bases between. CDR1 is SGHRS, CDR2 YFSETQ, per germline. The CDR3 has 18 residues. For the CDR3, the DNA is TGCGCCAGCAGCTTGGCCGGGACTCTGGGTTCCGGGGCCAACGTCCTGACTTTC. Amino acid sequence: CASSLAGTLGSGANVLTF.

The chain recombines TRBV14 with TRBJ2-6; no firm D call. Per germline, CDR1 SGHDN and CDR2 FVKESK. V lost 1 base and J 6 bases, leaving 10 bases between the germline ends. This CDR3 has 15 amino acids. The CDR3, as DNA: TGTGCCAGCAGCCAAGGAGGTCTGAAGGCCAACGTCCTGACTTTC. Translation: CASSQGGLKANVLTF.

The chain uses TRBV7-2 and TRBJ1-1; D is uncertain. Germline CDR1 reads SGHTA; CDR2 reads FQGNSA. Trimming cost V 6 bases and J 0 bases, with 17 bases left between them. The CDR3 has 16 residues. The CDR3 protein is CASSSNFGSLNTEAFF. The CDR3 coding sequence is TGTGCCAGCAGTTCAAACTTCGGCAGCCTGAACACTGAAGCTTTCTTT. The full variable domain, rest sourced from reference TRBV7-2 and TRBJ1-1, is GAGVSQSPSNKVTEKGKDVELRCDPISGHTALYWYRQSLGQGLEFLIYFQGNSAPDKSGLPSDRFSAERTGGSVSTLTIQRTQQEDSAVYLCASSSNFGSLNTEAFFGQGTRLTVV.

This clone was seen a single time. The rearrangement uses TRBV7-2 and TRBJ2-5; 8 nucleotides line up with TRBD1. J was trimmed by 2 bases and V by 8 bases; bases with no gene match: 4. Germline V CDR1 and CDR2: SGHTA, FQGNSA. This CDR3 comprises 13 residues. As DNA, the CDR3 is TGTGCCAGCGGCAGGGGGCAACAAGAGACCCAGTACTTC. Translating it yields CASGRGQQETQYF.

This clone occurred a few times. The CDR3 nucleotides are TGCAGCGTTATCGGACTAGCAGGGAAGAAAGAGCAGTACTTC. Translating it yields CSVIGLAGKKEQYF. The rearrangement links TRBV29-1 to TRBJ2-7, with TRBD2 identical over 8 bases. The V gene's germline CDR1 is SQVTM and CDR2 ANQGSEA. This CDR3 spans 14 amino acids. Trimming took 5 bases from V and 7 from J; bases not matched to a gene: 13.

The chain uses TRBV7-2 and TRBJ1-1; weak D call: TRBD1 (6 bases). Trimming removed 5 bases from V and 8 bases from J, with 12 bases in between. Germline-derived CDR1 and CDR2 are SGHTA and FQGNSA. CDR3 length equals 12 residues. The CDR3: CASSQQGQEAFF. Here the CDR3 DNA reads TGTGCCAGCAGCCAACAGGGACAAGAAGCTTTCTTT.

J is TRBJ1-5 and V is TRBV4-1; D gene ambiguous. Trimming shortened V by 1 base and J by 2 bases, and 9 bases separated the two germline ends. Germline lookup yields CDR1 MGHRA and CDR2 YSYEKL. The CDR3 contains 15 residues. The CDR3, as DNA: TGCGCCAGCAGCCAAGGGGCAGTGGGCAATCAGCCCCAGCATTTT. Its protein product is CASSQGAVGNQPQHF.

Written as DNA, the CDR3 is TGCGCCAGCAGCCAAGAGCCAGGGGGTGGATATAATTCACCCCTCCACTTT. Its protein product is CASSQEPGGGYNSPLHF. The chain links TRBV4-1 to TRBJ1-6; 7 nucleotides align to TRBD1. Germline CDR1 MGHRA, CDR2 YSYEKL. Trimming took 0 bases from V and 4 from J; bases not matched to a gene: 6. The length of the CDR3 is 17 residues.

The chain carries TRBV9 and TRBJ2-5; 8 bases fit TRBD1. J gave up 2 bases and V 2 bases, and 2 bases lay outside the gene matches. Germline V gene lookup returns CDR1 SGDLS and CDR2 YYNGEE. The CDR3 consists of 14 residues. DNA of the CDR3: TGTGCCAGCAGCGTGCAGGGGGCACAAGAGACCCAGTACTTC. This encodes CASSVQGAQETQYF.

V gene TRBV19 combines with J gene TRBJ2-7; D is perhaps TRBD2 (6 bases). The V gene's germline CDR1 is LNHDA and CDR2 SQIVND (reference sequence). V dropped 6 bases and J dropped 3 bases, with 15 bases sitting between them. The CDR3 is 14 amino acids. The CDR3 DNA sequence: TGTGCCAGTAGCCCGGGACTCAAGATCTACGAGCAGTACTTC. Amino acids: CASSPGLKIYEQYF.

V usage is TRBV6-5 and J usage is TRBJ2-1; the match to TRBD1 covers 9 bases. This CDR3 comprises 15 residues. V was clipped by 4 bases and J by 5 bases; unmatched bases: 6. The germline V gene has CDR1 MNHEY and CDR2 SVGAGI. The CDR3 is CASSFGTGRDNEQFF. The CDR3 region has the DNA TGTGCCAGCAGTTTCGGGACAGGGCGAGACAATGAGCAGTTCTTC.

This clone was counted only a few times. The chain links TRBV30 to TRBJ2-7, with TRBD2 matching over 10 bases. Germline V CDR1 and CDR2: GTSNPN, SVGIG (reference sequence). The CDR3 spans 13 residues. V was pared by 4 bases and J by 4 bases, with 4 bases of the junction left unmatched. The CDR3 DNA sequence: TGTGCCTGGACCGGGACTAGCGAGTACGAGCAGTACTTC. This codes for CAWTGTSEYEQYF.

This clone has just a few counts. The chain employs TRBV11-3 and TRBJ2-6; D unresolved. CDR1 and CDR2 (germline): SGHNT, YENEEA. This CDR3 has 16 residues. V was pared by 5 bases and J by 0 bases, with 11 bases between. CDR3 loop: CASSPRNPSGANVLTF. DNA for the CDR3: TGTGCCAGCAGCCCTAGAAACCCCTCTGGGGCCAACGTCCTGACTTTC.

The gene calls are TRBV18 and TRBJ1-1; 9 bases align to TRBD1. The CDR3 has 18 residues. Trimming removed 3 bases from V and 5 bases from J; junction bases left unmatched: 16. Germline V gene data show CDR1 as KGHSH and CDR2 as LQKENI. The CDR3 reads CASSPTLLRQGDRTEAFF. For the CDR3, the DNA is TGTGCCAGCTCACCCACTCTATTACGACAGGGGGATCGTACTGAAGCTTTCTTT.

CDR3 coding DNA: TGTGCCAGCAGTTTAGTGGGGGTCGATCAGCCCCAGCATTTT. It is translated as CASSLVGVDQPQHF. V usage is TRBV27 and J usage is TRBJ1-5, with D perhaps matching TRBD1 (5 bases). Germline loops: CDR1 MNHEY, CDR2 SMNVEV (reference sequence). The CDR3 has 14 residues. Deletions cut 2 bases from V and 5 bases from J, with 10 bases between.

The CDR3: CASSKRQGKYF. CDR3 in DNA: TGTGCCAGCAGCAAGCGACAGGGAAAGTACTTC. The rearrangement links TRBV7-3 to TRBJ2-5, with 7 bases identical to TRBD1. The V gene's germline CDR1 is SGHTA and CDR2 FQGTGA. The CDR3 totals 11 residues. The V gene end was trimmed by 5 bases and the J gene end by 12 bases; junction bases not matched to a gene: 6. Drawing the rest from reference TRBV7-3 and TRBJ2-5, the complete variable domain is GAGVSQTPSNKVTEKGKYVELRCDPISGHTALYWYRQSLGQGPEFLIYFQGTGAADDSGLPNDRFFAVRPEGSVSTLKIQRTERGDSAVYLCASSKRQGKYFGPGTRLLVL.

V and J are TRBV27 and TRBJ1-1; tentative D call: TRBD1 (5 bases). V was shortened by 4 bases and J by 4 bases, with 10 bases between the two germline ends. This CDR3 is 13 amino acids long. Germline loops: CDR1 MNHEY, CDR2 SMNVEV (reference sequence). The CDR3 protein is CASSYAGTTEAFF. The CDR3 DNA reads TGTGCCAGCAGTTACGCAGGGACCACTGAAGCTTTCTTT.